This T cell receptor (beta chain) originates from a study of T cell responses to AZD1222 COVID-19 vaccine. Between the trimmed V and J ends, which lost 4 bases and 4 bases, there was a span of 11 bases. Per the germline V gene, CDR1 is MGHRA and CDR2 is YSYEKL. The CDR3 loop spans 13 amino acids. This table comes from immunoSEQ multiplex PCR, and its TCRdb copy is limited to in-frame clones, with some not included. This table holds fewer than 200,000 clones, more than 70% found once. The sequences come from peripheral blood, collected 28 days after the second AZD1222 dose. This clonotype was obtained from an adult who received the AZD1222 COVID-19 vaccine. The chain joins TRBV4-1 to TRBJ2-7, with D maybe TRBD2 (6 bases). The CDR3 DNA sequence: TGCGCCAGCAGCCGGGGGGAGGAGTACGAGCAGTACTTC. This gives the protein CASSRGEEYEQYF.